A selection of T cell receptor beta chains follows, all from one sample in a study of glioma-infiltrating T cells. A single record per CDR3 protein comes from TCRdb applying MiXCR to the multiplex PCR reads. The sample lists a few hundred thousand distinct CDR3 sequences; roughly 41% were seen once. Sequences were obtained from glioma tissue, nonneoplastic brain tissue, or PBMCs (not recorded which). All receptors come from a human donor with low-grade glioma or glioblastoma, undergoing nonglioma brain surgery, or in good health (not recorded which). CDR3s include the opening cysteine and the closing phenylalanine or tryptophan. D genes are given only for firm matches. Size tells how often a clone was seen (once, few, many) or the class of an expanded clone, and some rows leave it out.

D	V	J	size	CDR3	DNA
.	TRBV4-3	TRBJ1-5	few	CASSQGQFNQPQHF	TGCGCCAGCAGCCAAGGACAGTTCAATCAGCCCCAGCATTTT
.	TRBV20-1	TRBJ1-1	many	CSARDGGRGNTEAFF	TGCAGTGCTAGAGATGGGGGGCGGGGGAACACTGAAGCTTTCTTT
TRBD1	TRBV11-3	TRBJ1-1	.	CASSFRGQGDTEAFF	TGTGCCAGCAGCTTTCGGGGGCAGGGGGACACTGAAGCTTTCTTT
TRBD1	TRBV25-1	TRBJ1-5	few	CASSGQGYQPQHF	TGTGCCAGCAGCGGACAGGGTTATCAGCCCCAGCATTTT
TRBD1	TRBV7-9	TRBJ1-1	.	CASSLATTGGFFPNTEAFF	TGTGCCAGCAGCTTAGCGACGACAGGGGGCTTTTTCCCGAACACTGAAGCTTTCTTT
TRBD1	TRBV19	TRBJ2-5	.	CASSQRTGWETQYF	TGTGCCAGTAGTCAGCGGACAGGATGGGAGACCCAGTACTTC
.	TRBV7-6	TRBJ2-3	many	CASSLTFQGTQYF	TGTGCCAGCAGCTTGACCTTTCAGGGTACGCAGTATTTT
TRBD1	TRBV4-1	TRBJ1-5	.	CASSQDLVLGTGNQPQHF	TGCGCCAGCAGCCAAGATCTTGTTCTGGGGACAGGCAATCAGCCCCAGCATTTT
.	TRBV19	TRBJ1-2	.	CASTTQGGIYGYTF	TGTGCCAGTACAACCCAAGGAGGAATCTATGGCTACACCTTC
TRBD1	TRBV20-1	TRBJ1-2	many	CSATAMTGAGTF	TGCAGTGCTACCGCGATGACAGGGGCCGGCACCTTC
.	TRBV5-1	TRBJ2-7	once	CASSFGGYLDYEQYF	TGCGCCAGCAGCTTTGGCGGGTACCTTGACTACGAGCAGTACTTC
.	TRBV7-2	TRBJ1-4	few	CASSLNGFTNEKLFF	TGTGCCAGCAGCTTAAACGGGTTTACTAATGAAAAACTGTTTTTT
.	TRBV29-1	TRBJ2-3	.	CSVDSAAVVDTQYF	TGCAGCGTTGATTCGGCAGCTGTTGTAGATACGCAGTATTTT
TRBD2	TRBV4-1	TRBJ2-1	.	CASSQARGLAYNEQFF	TGCGCCAGCAGCCAAGCCCGTGGACTAGCTTACAATGAGCAGTTCTTC
.	TRBV29-1	TRBJ2-2	.	CSVTANTGELFF	TGCAGCGTTACAGCGAACACCGGGGAGCTGTTTTTT
.	TRBV28	TRBJ2-2	many	CASSQYRDAGELFF	TGTGCCAGCAGCCAATACAGGGACGCCGGGGAGCTGTTTTTT
TRBD2	TRBV20-1	TRBJ2-7	few	CSARDYLGGWYEQYF	TGCAGTGCTAGAGATTATCTGGGAGGGTGGTACGAGCAGTACTTC
TRBD2	TRBV28	TRBJ2-7	many	CASRRSTSGSYEQYF	TGTGCCAGCAGAAGATCTACTAGCGGCTCCTACGAGCAGTACTTC
.	TRBV28	TRBJ1-1	.	CASSWGRVPGAFF	TGTGCCAGTTCCTGGGGGAGGGTTCCTGGAGCTTTCTTT
.	TRBV28	TRBJ1-1	many	CASMGAGPEAFF	TGTGCCAGCATGGGGGCAGGCCCTGAAGCTTTCTTT
.	TRBV7-9	TRBJ2-2	few	CASSLLTTSGELFF	TGTGCCAGCAGCCTTTTAACGACCTCGGGGGAGCTGTTTTTT
TRBD2	TRBV20-1	TRBJ2-3	few	CSASFTSGRTDTQYF	TGCAGTGCTAGTTTTACTAGCGGGAGAACAGATACGCAGTATTTT
.	TRBV20-1	TRBJ1-2	many	CSAAQGNGYTF	TGCAGTGCAGCACAGGGAAATGGCTACACCTTC
TRBD2	TRBV15	TRBJ2-1	.	CATSRDRFGTSGAPLNNEQFF	TGTGCCACCAGCAGAGATCGGTTTGGGACTAGCGGGGCCCCCCTCAACAATGAGCAGTTCTTC
.	TRBV20-1	TRBJ2-7	.	CSFYQAERSYEQYF	TGCAGTTTCTATCAGGCGGAGCGGTCCTACGAGCAGTACTTC
.	TRBV4-1	TRBJ2-5	.	CASSYTGRETQYF	TGCGCCAGCAGCTATACAGGGAGGGAGACCCAGTACTTC
TRBD1	TRBV2	TRBJ2-2	.	CASSLRQGGTGELFF	TGTGCCAGCAGCTTAAGACAGGGGGGCACCGGGGAGCTGTTTTTT
.	TRBV12-5	TRBJ2-7	.	CASGRDGYEQYF	TGTGCTAGTGGCCGGGACGGCTACGAGCAGTACTTC